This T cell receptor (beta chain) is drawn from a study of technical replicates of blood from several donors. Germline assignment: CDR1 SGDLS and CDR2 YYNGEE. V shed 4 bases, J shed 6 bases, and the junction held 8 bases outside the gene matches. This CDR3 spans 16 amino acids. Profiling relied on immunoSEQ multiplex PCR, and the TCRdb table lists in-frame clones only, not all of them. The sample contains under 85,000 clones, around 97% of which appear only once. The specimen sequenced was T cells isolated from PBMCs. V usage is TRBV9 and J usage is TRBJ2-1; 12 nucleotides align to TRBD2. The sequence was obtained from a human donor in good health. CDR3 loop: CASSSNPGLAGNEQFF. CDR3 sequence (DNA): TGTGCCAGCAGCTCCAACCCGGGACTAGCGGGCAATGAGCAGTTCTTC.